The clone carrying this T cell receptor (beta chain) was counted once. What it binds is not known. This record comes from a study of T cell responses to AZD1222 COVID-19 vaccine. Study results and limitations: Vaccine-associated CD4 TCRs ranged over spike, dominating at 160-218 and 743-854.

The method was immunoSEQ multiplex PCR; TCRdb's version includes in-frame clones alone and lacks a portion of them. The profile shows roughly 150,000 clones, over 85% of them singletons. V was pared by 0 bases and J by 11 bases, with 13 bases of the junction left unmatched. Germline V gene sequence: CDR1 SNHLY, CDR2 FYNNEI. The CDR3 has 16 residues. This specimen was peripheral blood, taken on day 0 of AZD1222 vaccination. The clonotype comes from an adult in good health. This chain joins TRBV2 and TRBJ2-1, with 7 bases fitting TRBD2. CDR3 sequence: CASSEAGSGPVGKQFF. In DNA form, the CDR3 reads TGTGCCAGCAGTGAAGCGGGTAGCGGGCCTGTGGGAAAGCAGTTCTTC.